This is a list of T cell receptor beta chains from one sample in a study of beta chain features in type 1 diabetes. TCRdb keeps only in-frame clones here, not all; method: immunoSEQ multiplex PCR. Among 350,000 to 450,000 clones listed, more than 13% were seen once. Sequenced: naive CD4+ T cells from blood. Every receptor here comes from a woman in her late teens or twenties in good health. CDR3s include the opening cysteine and the closing phenylalanine or tryptophan. D genes are given only for firm matches. A clone size is listed for some rows: how often the clone was seen (once, few, many), or a class if it is expanded.

>TRBV28|-|-|TRBJ2-2
CASGVINIGELFF
>TRBV11-2|-|TRBD2|TRBJ2-1
CASSATGTLAGGGEQFF
>TRBV28|-|-|TRBJ2-5
CASSLPQGRDETQYF
>TRBV18|-|TRBD2|TRBJ2-7
CASSATLAGGEQYF
>TRBV11-2|few|-|TRBJ2-1
CASSTGTRDTGEQFF
>TRBV6-5|few|TRBD1|TRBJ2-5
CASSYSAGGKKTQYF
>TRBV10-3|-|-|TRBJ1-2
CAISERGYGYTF
>TRBV5-1|-|TRBD1|TRBJ2-7
CASSLGQGADEQYF
>TRBV29-1|few|TRBD2|TRBJ2-1
CSAKQLAGVYNEQFF
>TRBV7-9|-|TRBD2|TRBJ2-7
CASSPNLEAGGGYEQYF
>TRBV9|few|-|TRBJ2-1
CASSVDMYNEQFF
>TRBV19|-|-|TRBJ2-7
CASSIFQQGGYEQYF
>TRBV4-3|few|TRBD1|TRBJ1-4
CASSRAGTGGNEKLFF
>TRBV18|-|-|TRBJ1-2
CASSPGQGPNDYGYTF
>TRBV11-3|few|TRBD2|TRBJ2-5
CASSPGLAGRETQYF
>TRBV5-1|-|TRBD2|TRBJ2-2
CASSLVASGSTGELFF
>TRBV30|-|-|TRBJ2-5
CAWSYSSYQETQYF